A selection of T cell receptor beta chains follows, all from one sample in a study of OX40 agonist ivuxolimab in advanced cancers. The protocol was immunoSEQ multiplex PCR, while the TCRdb copy is restricted to in-frame clones and leaves out a portion. There are 80,000 or so clones in the sample; around nine tenths occur only once, and less than 0.4% lies in the top ten. The source was CD4+ or CD8+ T cells sorted from blood, collected in a trial of the OX40 agonist ivuxolimab. These receptors were collected from an adult with an advanced solid tumor such as melanoma, head and neck, liver or kidney cancer. Both conserved end residues are part of each CDR3. A D gene is named only where the DNA matches it firmly. The size entry is marked missing in some rows and otherwise reads once, few, many or a size class.

>.|TRBJ1-5|.|TRBV4-2
CASSPRGQYSNQPQHF
TGTGCCAGCAGCCCACGCGGACAGTATAGCAATCAGCCCCAGCATTTT
>.|TRBJ2-1|.|TRBV11-2
CASSLVQYNEQFF
TGTGCCAGCAGCTTAGTTCAGTACAATGAGCAGTTCTTC
>.|TRBJ1-1|.|TRBV11-2
CASSLDDNLHGFF
TGTGCCAGCAGCTTAGACGACAACTTACACGGCTTCTTT
>TRBD2|TRBJ2-7|.|TRBV28
CASGEGSSYEQYF
TGTGCCAGCGGGGAGGGAAGCTCCTACGAGCAGTACTTC
>.|TRBJ2-6|.|TRBV7-6
CASSLVAAPPSGANVLTF
TGTGCCAGCAGCTTGGTCGCTGCACCGCCCTCTGGGGCCAACGTCCTGACTTTC
>TRBD2|TRBJ2-1|.|TRBV5-1
CASSSLAGGYNEQFF
TGCGCCAGCAGCTCGTTAGCGGGGGGATACAATGAGCAGTTCTTC
>.|TRBJ2-3|.|TRBV18
CASSANQDTQYF
TGTGCCAGCTCAGCGAATCAAGATACGCAGTATTTT
>TRBD1|TRBJ2-5|.|TRBV28
CASSFPQGAGGSRETQYF
TGTGCCAGCAGTTTCCCTCAGGGGGCAGGGGGCTCGAGAGAGACCCAGTACTTC
>TRBD2|TRBJ2-1|.|TRBV6-1
CASMWAGAYNEQFF
TGTGCCAGCATGTGGGCGGGGGCCTACAATGAGCAGTTCTTC
>.|TRBJ1-5|.|TRBV2
CASSEEKYQPQHF
TGTGCCAGCAGTGAAGAGAAATATCAGCCCCAGCATTTT
>.|TRBJ1-1|.|TRBV25-1
CASSLGANRNTEAFF
TGTGCCAGCAGTCTTGGGGCCAACCGGAACACTGAAGCTTTCTTT
>.|TRBJ2-3|once|TRBV6-5
CASTRGAATDTQYF
TGTGCCAGCACCCGAGGAGCGGCCACAGATACGCAGTATTTT
>.|TRBJ2-2|.|TRBV7-9
CASSPGVSGYTGELFF
TGTGCCAGCAGCCCCGGTGTTAGCGGTTACACCGGGGAGCTGTTTTTT